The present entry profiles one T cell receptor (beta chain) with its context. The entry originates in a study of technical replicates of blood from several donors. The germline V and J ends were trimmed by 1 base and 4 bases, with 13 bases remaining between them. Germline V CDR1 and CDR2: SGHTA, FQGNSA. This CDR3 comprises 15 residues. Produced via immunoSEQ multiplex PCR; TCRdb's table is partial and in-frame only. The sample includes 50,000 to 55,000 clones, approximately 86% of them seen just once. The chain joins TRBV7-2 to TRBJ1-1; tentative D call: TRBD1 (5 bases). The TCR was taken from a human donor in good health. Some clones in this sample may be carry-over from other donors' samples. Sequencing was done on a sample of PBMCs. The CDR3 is CASSLDGGGTTEAFF. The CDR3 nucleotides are TGTGCCAGCAGCTTAGACGGGGGAGGAACCACTGAAGCTTTCTTT. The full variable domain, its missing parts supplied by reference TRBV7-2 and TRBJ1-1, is GAGVSQSPSNKVTEKGKDVELRCDPISGHTALYWYRQSLGQGLEFLIYFQGNSAPDKSGLPSDRFSAERTGGSVSTLTIQRTQQEDSAVYLCASSLDGGGTTEAFFGQGTRLTVV.